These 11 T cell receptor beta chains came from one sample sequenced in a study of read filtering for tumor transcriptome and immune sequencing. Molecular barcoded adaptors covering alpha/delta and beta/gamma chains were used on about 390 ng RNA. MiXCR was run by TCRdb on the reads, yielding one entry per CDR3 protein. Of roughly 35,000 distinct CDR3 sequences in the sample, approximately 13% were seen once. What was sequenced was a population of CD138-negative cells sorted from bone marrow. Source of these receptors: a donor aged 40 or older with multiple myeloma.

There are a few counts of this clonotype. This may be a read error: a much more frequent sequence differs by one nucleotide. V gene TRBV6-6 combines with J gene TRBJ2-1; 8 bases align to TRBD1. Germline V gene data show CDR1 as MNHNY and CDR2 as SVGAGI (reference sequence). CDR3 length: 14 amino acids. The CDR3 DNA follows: TGTGCCAGCAGTTCCCGGACAGGGACCAATGGGCAGTTCTTC. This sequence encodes CASSSRTGTNGQFF.

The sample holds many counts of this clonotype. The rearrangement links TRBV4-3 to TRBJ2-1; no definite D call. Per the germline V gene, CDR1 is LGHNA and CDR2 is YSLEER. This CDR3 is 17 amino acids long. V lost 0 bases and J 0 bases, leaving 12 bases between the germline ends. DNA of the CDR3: TGCGCCAGCAGCCAAGATGCGTCTACCGACTCCTACAATGAGCAGTTCTTC. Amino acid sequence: CASSQDASTDSYNEQFF.

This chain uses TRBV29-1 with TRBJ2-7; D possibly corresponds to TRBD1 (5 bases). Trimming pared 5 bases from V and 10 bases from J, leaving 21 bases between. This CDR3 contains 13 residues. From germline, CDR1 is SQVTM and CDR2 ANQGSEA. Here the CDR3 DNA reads TGCAGCGTTTATGCAGGGATTAATACGGGTCAGTACTTC. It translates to CSVYAGINTGQYF.

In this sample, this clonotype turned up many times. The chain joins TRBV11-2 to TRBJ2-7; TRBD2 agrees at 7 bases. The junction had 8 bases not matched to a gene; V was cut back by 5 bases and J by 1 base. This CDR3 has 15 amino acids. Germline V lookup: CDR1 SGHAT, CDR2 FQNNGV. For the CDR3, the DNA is TGTGCCAGCAGCCCTAATCCGGGAGGATCCTACGAGCAGTACTTC. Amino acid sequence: CASSPNPGGSYEQYF.

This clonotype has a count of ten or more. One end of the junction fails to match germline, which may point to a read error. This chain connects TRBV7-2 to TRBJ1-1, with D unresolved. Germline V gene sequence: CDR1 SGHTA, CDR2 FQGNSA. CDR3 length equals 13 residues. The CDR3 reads CASSLYGNAEAFF. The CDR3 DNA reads TGTGCCAGCAGCTTATATGGGAACGCTGAAGCTTTCTTT.

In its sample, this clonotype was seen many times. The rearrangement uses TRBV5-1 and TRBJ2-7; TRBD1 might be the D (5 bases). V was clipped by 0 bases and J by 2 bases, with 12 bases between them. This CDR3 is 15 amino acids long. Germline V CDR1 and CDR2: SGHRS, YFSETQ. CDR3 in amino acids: CASSLGQGFTYEQYF. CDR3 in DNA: TGCGCCAGCAGCTTGGGGCAGGGCTTTACCTACGAGCAGTACTTC.

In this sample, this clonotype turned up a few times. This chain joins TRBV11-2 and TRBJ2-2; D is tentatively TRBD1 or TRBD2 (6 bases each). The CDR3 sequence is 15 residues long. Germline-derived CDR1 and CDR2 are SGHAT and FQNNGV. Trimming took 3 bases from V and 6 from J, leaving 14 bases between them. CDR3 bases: TGTGCCAGCAGCTTCCTGTTGGGGGGCTCCGGGGAGCTGTTTTTT. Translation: CASSFLLGGSGELFF.

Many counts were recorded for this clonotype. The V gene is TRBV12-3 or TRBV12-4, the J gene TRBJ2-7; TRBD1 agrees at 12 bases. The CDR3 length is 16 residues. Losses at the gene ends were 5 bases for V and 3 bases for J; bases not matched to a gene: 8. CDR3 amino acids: CASSGLGTGGIYEQYF. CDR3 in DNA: TGTGCCAGCAGTGGTTTAGGGACAGGGGGCATCTACGAGCAGTACTTC.

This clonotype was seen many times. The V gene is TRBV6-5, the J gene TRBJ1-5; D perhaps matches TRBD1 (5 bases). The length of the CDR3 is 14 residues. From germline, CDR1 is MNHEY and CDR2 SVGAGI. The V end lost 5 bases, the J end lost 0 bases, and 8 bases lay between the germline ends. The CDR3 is CASSGGNSNQPQHF. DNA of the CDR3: TGTGCCAGCAGTGGGGGTAATAGCAATCAGCCCCAGCATTTT.

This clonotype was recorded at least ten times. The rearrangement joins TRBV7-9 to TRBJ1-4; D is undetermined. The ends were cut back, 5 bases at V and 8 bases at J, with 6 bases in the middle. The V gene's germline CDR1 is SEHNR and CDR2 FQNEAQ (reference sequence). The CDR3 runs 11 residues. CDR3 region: CASSNTEKLFF. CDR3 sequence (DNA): TGTGCCAGCAGCAACACGGAAAAACTGTTTTTT.

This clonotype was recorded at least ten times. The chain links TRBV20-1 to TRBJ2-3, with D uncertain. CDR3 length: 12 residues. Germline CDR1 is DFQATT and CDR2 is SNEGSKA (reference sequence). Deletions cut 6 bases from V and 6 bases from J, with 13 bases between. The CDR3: CSATTKADTQYF. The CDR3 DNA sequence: TGCAGTGCAACCACTAAGGCGGATACGCAGTATTTT.